The source of this TCR beta chain is a study of blood T cells in healthy people across ages. Regarding the study as a whole: Both naive CD4+ cell counts and diversity were greater in long-lived donors than in aged donors.

This clonotype showed up just a few times. Its cognate antigen is unknown. The germline V gene has CDR1 SGHRS and CDR2 YFSETQ. The V and J ends lost 4 bases and 2 bases respectively, with 13 bases between them. This CDR3 region has 15 residues. Each sample yielded at least 5 micrograms of PBMC total RNA. A second roughly 7 to 11 cycle PCR used barcoded and J-beta primers. TCRdb independently ran MiXCR on the 5' RACE reads; one entry per CDR3 protein. The sample includes 800,000 or so distinct CDR3 sequences, just under 25% of them seen just once. These data also formed part of another study, on T cells of mothers and their children.

The material sequenced was blood. This TCR derives from a boy younger than 18 in good health. The chain has TRBV5-1 and TRBJ2-1; perhaps TRBD2 as D (6 bases). CDR3 sequence: CASSLGLVTYNEQFF. CDR3 DNA: TGCGCCAGCAGCCTGGGACTTGTGACCTACAATGAGCAGTTCTTC.